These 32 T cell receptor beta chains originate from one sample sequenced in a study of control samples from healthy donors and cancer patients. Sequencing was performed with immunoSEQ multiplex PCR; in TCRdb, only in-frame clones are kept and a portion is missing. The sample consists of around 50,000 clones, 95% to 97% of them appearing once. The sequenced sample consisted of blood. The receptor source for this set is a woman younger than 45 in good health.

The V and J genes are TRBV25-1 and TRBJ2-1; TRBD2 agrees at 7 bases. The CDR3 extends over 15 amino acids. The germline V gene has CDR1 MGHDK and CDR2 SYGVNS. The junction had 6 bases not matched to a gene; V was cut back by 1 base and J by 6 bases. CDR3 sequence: CASSEFGGVFNEQFF. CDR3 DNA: TGTGCCAGCAGTGAATTTGGGGGGGTGTTCAATGAGCAGTTCTTC.

The CDR3 DNA sequence: TGCAGCGTGACCGGGACAGGTTGGATCACTGAAGCTTTCTTT. Protein product: CSVTGTGWITEAFF. This chain links TRBV29-1 with TRBJ1-1; 8 bases match TRBD1. V was pared by 6 bases and J by 4 bases, with 10 bases of the junction left unmatched. CDR1 is SQVTM and CDR2 is ANQGSEA in the germline V gene. The CDR3 covers 14 residues.

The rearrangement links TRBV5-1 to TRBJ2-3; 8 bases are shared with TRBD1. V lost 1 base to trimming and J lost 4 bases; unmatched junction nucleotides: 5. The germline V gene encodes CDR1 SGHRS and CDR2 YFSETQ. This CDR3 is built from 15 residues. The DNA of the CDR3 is TGCGCCAGCAGCTTGCAACAGGGGGTTGCAGATACGCAGTATTTT. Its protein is CASSLQQGVADTQYF.

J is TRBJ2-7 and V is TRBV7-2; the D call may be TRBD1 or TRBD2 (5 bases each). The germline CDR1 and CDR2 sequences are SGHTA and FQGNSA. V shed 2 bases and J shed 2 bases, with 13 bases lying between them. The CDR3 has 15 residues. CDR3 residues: CASSLSRDGPYEQYF. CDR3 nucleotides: TGTGCCAGCAGCTTAAGCAGGGACGGACCCTACGAGCAGTACTTC.

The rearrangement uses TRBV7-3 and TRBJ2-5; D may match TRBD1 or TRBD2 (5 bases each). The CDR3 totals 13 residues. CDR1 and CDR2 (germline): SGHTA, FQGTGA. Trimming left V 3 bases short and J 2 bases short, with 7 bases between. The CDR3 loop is CASSLGPQETQYF. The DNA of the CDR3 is TGTGCCAGCAGCTTGGGACCACAAGAGACCCAGTACTTC. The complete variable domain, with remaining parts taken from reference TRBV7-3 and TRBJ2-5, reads GAGVSQTPSNKVTEKGKYVELRCDPISGHTALYWYRQSLGQGPEFLIYFQGTGAADDSGLPNDRFFAVRPEGSVSTLKIQRTERGDSAVYLCASSLGPQETQYFGPGTRLLVL.

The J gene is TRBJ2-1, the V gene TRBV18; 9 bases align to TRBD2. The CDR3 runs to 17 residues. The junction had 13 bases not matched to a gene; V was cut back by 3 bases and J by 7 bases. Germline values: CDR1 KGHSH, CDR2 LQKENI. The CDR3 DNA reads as TGTGCCAGCTCACCCACTGGGACTAGCCAAAGGGGGAATGAGCAGTTCTTC. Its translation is CASSPTGTSQRGNEQFF.

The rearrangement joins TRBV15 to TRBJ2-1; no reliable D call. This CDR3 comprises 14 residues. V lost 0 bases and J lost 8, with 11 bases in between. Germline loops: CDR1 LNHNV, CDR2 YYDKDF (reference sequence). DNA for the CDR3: TGTGCCACCAGCAGAGAGAGTTCCCCCCATGAGCAGTTCTTC. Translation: CATSRESSPHEQFF.

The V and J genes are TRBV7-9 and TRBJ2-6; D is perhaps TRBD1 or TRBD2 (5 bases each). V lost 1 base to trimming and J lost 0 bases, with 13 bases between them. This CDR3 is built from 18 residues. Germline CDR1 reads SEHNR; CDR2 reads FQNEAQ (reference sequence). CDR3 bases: TGTGCCAGCAGCTTAGGCAGGGACCGCCGCTCTGGGGCCAACGTCCTGACTTTC. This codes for CASSLGRDRRSGANVLTF.

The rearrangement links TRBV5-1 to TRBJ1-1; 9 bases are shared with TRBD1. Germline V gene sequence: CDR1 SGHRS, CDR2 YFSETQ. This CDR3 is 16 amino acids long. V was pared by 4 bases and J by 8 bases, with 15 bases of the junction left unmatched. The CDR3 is CASSAQAPGQGQEAFF. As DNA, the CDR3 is TGCGCCAGCAGCGCCCAAGCCCCGGGACAGGGCCAGGAAGCTTTCTTT.

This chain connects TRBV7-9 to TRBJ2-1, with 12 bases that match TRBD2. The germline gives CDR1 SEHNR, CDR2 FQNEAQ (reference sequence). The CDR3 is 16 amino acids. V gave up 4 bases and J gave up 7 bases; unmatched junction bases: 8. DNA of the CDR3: TGTGCCAGCAGCTCCTTTACTAGCGGGAGGAAGAATGAGCAGTTCTTC. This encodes CASSSFTSGRKNEQFF.

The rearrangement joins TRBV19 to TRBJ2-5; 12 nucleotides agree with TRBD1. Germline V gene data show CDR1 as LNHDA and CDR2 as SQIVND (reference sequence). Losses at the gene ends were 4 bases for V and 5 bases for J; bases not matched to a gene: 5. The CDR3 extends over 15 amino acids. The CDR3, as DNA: TGTGCCAGTAGTACGGGACAGGGGGCGGGGGAGACCCAGTACTTC. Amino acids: CASSTGQGAGETQYF. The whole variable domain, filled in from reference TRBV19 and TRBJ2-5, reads DGGITQSPKYLFRKEGQNVTLSCEQNLNHDAMYWYRQDPGQGLRLIYYSQIVNDFQKGDIAEGYSVSREKKESFPLTVTSAQKNPTAFYLCASSTGQGAGETQYFGPGTRLLVL.

The CDR3 bases are TGTGCCAGCAGCTTCCGGGACAGGGTATACGAGCAGTACTTC. Translation gives CASSFRDRVYEQYF. The gene calls are TRBV5-5 and TRBJ2-7; 9 bases agree with TRBD1. The trim removed 2 bases at V and 4 bases at J, leaving 4 bases unmatched. The CDR3 sequence is 14 residues long. CDR1 SGHKS and CDR2 YYEKEE come from the germline V gene (reference sequence).

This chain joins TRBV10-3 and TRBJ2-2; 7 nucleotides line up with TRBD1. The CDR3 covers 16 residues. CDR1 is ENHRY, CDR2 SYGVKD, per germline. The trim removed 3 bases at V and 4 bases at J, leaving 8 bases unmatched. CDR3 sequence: CAISEDRASTTGELFF. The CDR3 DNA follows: TGTGCCATCAGTGAAGACAGGGCAAGTACCACCGGGGAGCTGTTTTTT.

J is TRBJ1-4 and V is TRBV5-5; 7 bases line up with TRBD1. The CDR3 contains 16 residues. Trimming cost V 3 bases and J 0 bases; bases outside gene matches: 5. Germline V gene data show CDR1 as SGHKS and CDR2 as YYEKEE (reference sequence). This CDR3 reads CASSSGQRATNEKLFF. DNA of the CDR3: TGTGCCAGCAGCTCGGGACAGCGAGCAACTAATGAAAAACTGTTTTTT.

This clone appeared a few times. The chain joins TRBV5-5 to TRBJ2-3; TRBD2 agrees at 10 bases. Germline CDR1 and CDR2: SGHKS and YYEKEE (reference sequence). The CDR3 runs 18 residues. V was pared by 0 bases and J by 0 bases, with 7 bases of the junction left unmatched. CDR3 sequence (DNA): TGTGCCAGCAGCTTGGATTTACTAGCGGGAACTAGCACAGATACGCAGTATTTT. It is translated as CASSLDLLAGTSTDTQYF.

The chain's CDR3 is CVTSLGENTEAFF. Written as DNA, the CDR3 is TGTGTCACCTCATTGGGGGAGAACACTGAAGCTTTCTTT. The V call is TRBV6-5, the J call TRBJ1-1; possibly TRBD1 for D (5 bases). The V gene's germline CDR1 is MNHEY and CDR2 SVGAGI. This CDR3 is 13 amino acids long.

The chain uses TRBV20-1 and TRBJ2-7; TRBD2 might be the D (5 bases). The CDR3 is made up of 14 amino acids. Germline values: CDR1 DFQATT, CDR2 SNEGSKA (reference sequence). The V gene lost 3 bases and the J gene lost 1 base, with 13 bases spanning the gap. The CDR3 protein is CSASGGLGSYEQYF. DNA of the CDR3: TGCAGTGCTAGTGGCGGGCTAGGGTCCTACGAGCAGTACTTC.

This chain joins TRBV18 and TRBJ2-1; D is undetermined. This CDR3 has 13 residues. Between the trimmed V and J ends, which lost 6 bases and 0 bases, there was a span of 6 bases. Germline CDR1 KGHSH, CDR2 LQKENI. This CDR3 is CASSRSSYNEQFF. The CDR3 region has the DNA TGTGCCAGCTCCCGTAGCTCCTACAATGAGCAGTTCTTC.

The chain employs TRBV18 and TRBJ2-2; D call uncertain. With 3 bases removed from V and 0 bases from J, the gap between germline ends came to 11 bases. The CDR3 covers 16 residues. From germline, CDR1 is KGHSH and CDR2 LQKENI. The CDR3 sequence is CASSPARQANTGELFF. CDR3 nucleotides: TGTGCCAGCTCACCGGCGAGGCAGGCGAACACCGGGGAGCTGTTTTTT.

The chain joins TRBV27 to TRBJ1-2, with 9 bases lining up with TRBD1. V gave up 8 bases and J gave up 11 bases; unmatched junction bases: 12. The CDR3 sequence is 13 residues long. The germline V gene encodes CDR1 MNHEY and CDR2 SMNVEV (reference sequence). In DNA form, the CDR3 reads TGTGCCAGCGGGGAGACAGGGGGGATTTTTTACACCTTC. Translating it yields CASGETGGIFYTF.

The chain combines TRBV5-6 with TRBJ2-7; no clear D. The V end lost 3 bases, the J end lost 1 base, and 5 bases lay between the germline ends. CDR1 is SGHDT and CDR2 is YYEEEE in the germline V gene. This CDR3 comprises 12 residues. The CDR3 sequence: CASSSVSYEQYF. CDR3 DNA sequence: TGTGCCAGCAGCTCGGTATCCTACGAGCAGTACTTC.

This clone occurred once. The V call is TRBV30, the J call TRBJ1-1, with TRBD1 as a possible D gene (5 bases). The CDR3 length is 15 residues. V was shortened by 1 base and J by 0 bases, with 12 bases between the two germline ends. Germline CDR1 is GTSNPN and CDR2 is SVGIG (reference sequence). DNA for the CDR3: TGTGCCTGGAGTGCTGGGGACCAAATGAACACTGAAGCTTTCTTT. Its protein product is CAWSAGDQMNTEAFF.

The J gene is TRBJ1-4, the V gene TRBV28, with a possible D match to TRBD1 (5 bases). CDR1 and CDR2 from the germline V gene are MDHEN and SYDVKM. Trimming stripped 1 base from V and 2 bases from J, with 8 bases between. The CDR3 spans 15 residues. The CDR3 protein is CASSLSGGTNEKLFF. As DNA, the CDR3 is TGTGCCAGCAGTTTATCCGGGGGGACTAATGAAAAACTGTTTTTT.

As DNA, the CDR3 is TGCGCCAGCAGCCGTGGGGGTCGGAACTACGAGCAGTACTTC. Protein: CASSRGGRNYEQYF. This rearrangement joins TRBV4-1 to TRBJ2-7; D might be TRBD1 or TRBD2, each matching 5 bases. V was pared by 4 bases and J by 3 bases, with 13 bases between. There are 14 residues in the CDR3. The germline CDR1 and CDR2 sequences are MGHRA and YSYEKL.

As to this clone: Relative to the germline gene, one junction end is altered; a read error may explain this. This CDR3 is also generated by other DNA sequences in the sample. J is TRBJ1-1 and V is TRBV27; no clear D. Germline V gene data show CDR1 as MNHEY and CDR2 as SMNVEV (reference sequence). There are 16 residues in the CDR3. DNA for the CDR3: TGTGCCAGCAGTTTACCGGGAGGGCCGATCGACACTGAAGCCTTCTTT. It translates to CASSLPGGPIDTEAFF.

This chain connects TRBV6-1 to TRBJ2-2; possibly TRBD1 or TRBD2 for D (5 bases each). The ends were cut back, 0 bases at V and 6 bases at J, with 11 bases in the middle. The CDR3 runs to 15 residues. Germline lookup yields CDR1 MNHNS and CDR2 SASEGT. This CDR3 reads CASSEAVRGPGELFF. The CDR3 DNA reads TGTGCCAGCAGTGAAGCGGTTCGGGGCCCCGGGGAGCTGTTTTTT.

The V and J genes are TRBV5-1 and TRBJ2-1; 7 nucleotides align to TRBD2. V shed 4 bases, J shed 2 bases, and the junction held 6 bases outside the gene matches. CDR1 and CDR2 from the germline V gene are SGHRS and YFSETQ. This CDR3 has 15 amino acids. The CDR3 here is CASSLGLDPYNEQFF. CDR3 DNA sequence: TGCGCCAGCAGCCTCGGACTAGACCCCTACAATGAGCAGTTCTTC.

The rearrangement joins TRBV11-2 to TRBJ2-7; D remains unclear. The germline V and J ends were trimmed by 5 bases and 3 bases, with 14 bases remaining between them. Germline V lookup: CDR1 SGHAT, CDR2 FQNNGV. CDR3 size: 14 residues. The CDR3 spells CASSQLGYSYEQYF. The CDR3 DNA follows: TGTGCCAGCAGCCAATTAGGCTATAGCTACGAGCAGTACTTC.

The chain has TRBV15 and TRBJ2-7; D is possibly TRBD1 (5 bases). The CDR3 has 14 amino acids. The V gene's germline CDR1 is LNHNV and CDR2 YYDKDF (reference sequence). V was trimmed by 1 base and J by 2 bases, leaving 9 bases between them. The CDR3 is CATSRVAGTYEQYF. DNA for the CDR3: TGTGCCACCAGCAGAGTGGCAGGGACCTACGAGCAGTACTTC.

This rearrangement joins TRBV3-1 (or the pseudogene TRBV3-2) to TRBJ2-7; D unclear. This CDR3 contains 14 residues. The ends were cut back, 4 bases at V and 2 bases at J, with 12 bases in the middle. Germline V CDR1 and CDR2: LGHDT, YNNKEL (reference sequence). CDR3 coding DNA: TGTGCCAGCAGCCCCGGCGGCGGCCCCTACGAGCAGTACTTC. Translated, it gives CASSPGGGPYEQYF.

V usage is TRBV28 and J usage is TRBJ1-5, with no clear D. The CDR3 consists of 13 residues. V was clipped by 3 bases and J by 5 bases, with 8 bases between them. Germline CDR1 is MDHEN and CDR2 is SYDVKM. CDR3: CASSLVRDQPQHF. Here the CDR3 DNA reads TGTGCCAGCAGTTTGGTGAGGGATCAGCCCCAGCATTTT. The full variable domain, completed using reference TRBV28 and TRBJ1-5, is DVKVTQSSRYLVKRTGEKVFLECVQDMDHENMFWYRQDPGLGLRLIYFSYDVKMKEKGDIPEGYSVSREKKERFSLILESASTNQTSMYLCASSLVRDQPQHFGDGTRLSIL.

The chain's CDR3 is CASSYSGRASYEQYF. DNA of the CDR3: TGTGCCAGCAGTTATAGCGGGAGGGCCTCCTACGAGCAGTACTTC. The gene calls are TRBV28 and TRBJ2-7; TRBD2 agrees at 11 bases. Germline loops: CDR1 MDHEN, CDR2 SYDVKM. V lost 4 bases, J lost 0 bases, and 2 bases stayed unmatched. This CDR3 has 15 amino acids.